This T cell receptor beta chain came from a study of low-dose radiotherapy and immunotherapy resistance in tumors. This clonotype has more than one count but fewer than ten. Germline loops: CDR1 MNHEY, CDR2 SVGAGI. The CDR3 contains 14 residues. Between the trimmed V and J ends, which lost 5 bases and 0 bases, there was a span of 8 bases. TRAV- and TRBV-specific primers, spanning alpha and beta chains, primed first-strand cDNA. Amplification of TCRs used a constant-region primer and V-primer adapter for roughly 18 PCR cycles. TCRdb reprocessed the reads via MiXCR and lists one record per CDR3 protein. There are roughly 39,000 distinct CDR3 sequences in the sample; roughly 31% occur only once, and about 3.7% lies in the top ten. As to time point: before trial treatment.

The chain employs TRBV6-5 and TRBJ2-1; possible D gene TRBD2, 6 bases. The material was PBMCs, obtained before treatment. The TCR comes from a male donor with gallbladder cancer. CDR3 sequence (DNA): TGTGCCAGCAGTCGGGACTTCTCCTACAATGAGCAGTTCTTC. This translates into CASSRDFSYNEQFF.